These 21 T cell receptor beta chains share one sample of origin, sequenced in a study of cytomegalovirus exposure and HLA in healthy donors. The PCR had 60 Vbeta and 13 Jbeta primers. Repertoires were generated with immunoSEQ multiplex PCR, while TCRdb's copy carries only in-frame clones and drops some. Of fewer than 120,000 clones in the sample, over 60% are singletons; the top ten hold about an eighth. Material: PBMCs. The receptors were sampled from a man aged 25-45 years in good health and CMV-seropositive.

This chain uses TRBV10-3 with TRBJ2-7; no reliable D call. The germline V gene encodes CDR1 ENHRY and CDR2 SYGVKD. The length of the CDR3 is 14 residues. The V gene lost 3 bases and the J gene lost 7 bases, with 16 bases spanning the gap. CDR3 loop: CAISESPVFEEQYF. In DNA form, the CDR3 reads TGTGCCATCAGTGAAAGTCCGGTTTTCGAAGAGCAGTACTTC.

The chain couples TRBV4-3 to TRBJ1-2; D uncertain. In germline, CDR1 is LGHNA, CDR2 YSLEER. Trimming shortened V by 5 bases and J by 4 bases, and 17 bases separated the two germline ends. The CDR3 is 15 residues long. The CDR3 sequence is CASSFREGSSYGYTF. CDR3 nucleotides: TGCGCCAGCAGCTTCCGGGAGGGTAGTAGCTATGGCTACACCTTC.

The J gene is TRBJ2-7, the V gene TRBV18; the match to TRBD1 covers 7 bases. CDR3 length: 14 amino acids. Germline CDR1 KGHSH, CDR2 LQKENI. After removal of 2 bases from V and 5 bases from J, the junction contained 6 bases not matched to a gene. The DNA of the CDR3 is TGTGCCAGCTCACCAGGGGACAGTGAGCACGAGCAGTACTTC. Its translation: CASSPGDSEHEQYF.

Turning to this clone: Its ends do not fully match the called genes, so a read error is possible. The chain employs TRBV7-7 and TRBJ2-7; 9 nucleotides line up with TRBD1. The CDR3 sequence is 16 residues long. Germline V gene lookup returns CDR1 SSHAT and CDR2 FNYEAQ (reference sequence). The chain's CDR3 is CASSPVTGGAFDEQYF. CDR3 coding DNA: TGTGCTAGCAGCCCAGTAACAGGGGGCGCCTTCGACGAGCAGTACTTC.

This sequence joins TRBV6-5 and TRBJ2-1; 9 nucleotides match TRBD2. CDR3 length: 14 residues. Losses at the gene ends were 11 bases for V and 4 bases for J; bases not matched to a gene: 9. Germline CDR1 and CDR2: MNHEY and SVGAGI. The chain's CDR3 is CASRLAANYNEQFF. The DNA for the CDR3 is TGTGCCTCTCGACTAGCGGCTAATTACAATGAGCAGTTCTTC.

This chain connects TRBV11-1 to TRBJ2-2, with a possible D match to TRBD2 (6 bases). Germline V gives CDR1 SGHAT, CDR2 FQDESV (reference sequence). This CDR3 is 13 amino acids long. Trimming pared 10 bases from V and 4 bases from J, leaving 13 bases between. The CDR3 region is CAIGGFVTGELFF. The CDR3 coding sequence is TGTGCCATCGGGGGATTCGTCACCGGGGAGCTGTTTTTT.

This sequence joins TRBV13 and TRBJ2-7; possibly TRBD2 for D (6 bases). The CDR3 sequence is 15 residues long. Trimming took 5 bases from V and 2 from J, leaving 16 bases between them. CDR1 and CDR2 (germline): PRHDT, FYEKMQ (reference sequence). Written as DNA, the CDR3 is TGTGCCAGCAGCCCGTACGAGGAGGGGACCTACGAGCAGTACTTC. This codes for CASSPYEEGTYEQYF.

The chain has TRBV6-4 and TRBJ2-1; D might be TRBD2 (5 bases). Looked up from germline, CDR1 is MRHNA and CDR2 is SNTAGT. The CDR3 spans 14 residues. Trimming stripped 0 bases from V and 6 bases from J, with 9 bases between. The CDR3 DNA is TGTGCCAGCAGTGACTCGGCTAGCAGCAATGAGCAGTTCTTC. Translating it yields CASSDSASSNEQFF.

The V call is TRBV18, the J call TRBJ2-1; D gene unclear. The V gene's germline CDR1 is KGHSH and CDR2 LQKENI. The CDR3 sequence is 13 residues long. The V end lost 3 bases, the J end lost 4 bases, and 7 bases lay between the germline ends. CDR3 nucleotides: TGTGCCAGCTCACCCGTGGAGTACAATGAGCAGTTCTTC. Translated: CASSPVEYNEQFF.

The V call is TRBV5-6, the J call TRBJ2-2; 9 positions match TRBD2. CDR3 length: 16 residues. Germline loops: CDR1 SGHDT, CDR2 YYEEEE. J was trimmed by 6 bases and V by 0 bases; bases with no gene match: 6. As DNA, the CDR3 is TGTGCCAGCAGCTTGGAGGCTAGCGGGGACCCCGGGGAGCTGTTTTTT. Translated: CASSLEASGDPGELFF.

The rearrangement links TRBV28 to TRBJ2-7, with TRBD2 as a possible D gene (7 bases). The length of the CDR3 is 16 residues. V lost 3 bases and J 0 bases, leaving 15 bases between the germline ends. Germline CDR1 MDHEN, CDR2 SYDVKM. The chain's CDR3 is CASSFLGGLSSYEQYF. CDR3 sequence (DNA): TGTGCCAGCAGTTTTCTGGGGGGGCTTAGCTCCTACGAGCAGTACTTC.

This chain uses TRBV7-8 with TRBJ1-5; maybe TRBD1 (5 bases). Germline CDR1 reads SGHVS; CDR2 reads FQNEAQ. The CDR3 length is 17 residues. Trimming shortened V by 2 bases and J by 2 bases, and 16 bases separated the two germline ends. DNA of the CDR3: TGTGCCAGCAGCTTATTTGCGGGAATGGGGGGCAATCAGCCCCAGCATTTT. Encoded protein: CASSLFAGMGGNQPQHF.

This chain links TRBV28 with TRBJ1-5; TRBD1 matches at 7 bases. This CDR3 comprises 16 residues. Germline V gene lookup returns CDR1 MDHEN and CDR2 SYDVKM. V was pared by 1 base and J by 6 bases, with 9 bases of the junction left unmatched. CDR3 region: CASSLSTGQFGQPQHF. In DNA form, the CDR3 reads TGTGCCAGCAGTTTATCTACGGGACAGTTCGGTCAGCCCCAGCATTTT. The full variable domain, with the rest looked up from reference TRBV28 and TRBJ1-5, is DVKVTQSSRYLVKRTGEKVFLECVQDMDHENMFWYRQDPGLGLRLIYFSYDVKMKEKGDIPEGYSVSREKKERFSLILESASTNQTSMYLCASSLSTGQFGQPQHFGDGTRLSIL.

The rearrangement links TRBV10-3 to TRBJ2-7; D is possibly TRBD1 (5 bases). Germline V gene data show CDR1 as ENHRY and CDR2 as SYGVKD. Deletions cut 4 bases from V and 5 bases from J, with 12 bases between. There are 13 residues in the CDR3. CDR3 nucleotides: TGTGCCATCAGTGCTCAGGGTCTCAACGAGCAGTACTTC. Protein product: CAISAQGLNEQYF.

V usage is TRBV19 and J usage is TRBJ2-5; 9 bases align to TRBD2. V dropped 3 bases and J dropped 2; count of bases not matched to a gene: 7. The CDR3 sequence is 16 residues long. The germline V gene has CDR1 LNHDA and CDR2 SQIVND (reference sequence). The CDR3 sequence: CASSMAPSGAQETQYF. The CDR3 region has the DNA TGTGCCAGTAGTATGGCGCCTAGCGGGGCGCAAGAGACCCAGTACTTC.

The chain links TRBV27 to TRBJ2-1; perhaps TRBD1 as D (5 bases). Germline V gene sequence: CDR1 MNHEY, CDR2 SMNVEV (reference sequence). CDR3 size: 11 residues. V gave up 4 bases and J gave up 9 bases, with 7 bases separating them. As DNA, the CDR3 is TGTGCCAGCAGTTGGGGCGGTGAGCAGTTCTTC. Translated: CASSWGGEQFF.

The rearrangement joins TRBV4-1 to TRBJ1-1; D is ambiguous. V dropped 1 base and J dropped 5 bases, with 11 bases sitting between them. Germline assignment: CDR1 MGHRA and CDR2 YSYEKL. This CDR3 contains 14 residues. CDR3 protein: CASSQVGARTEAFF. CDR3 coding DNA: TGCGCCAGCAGCCAAGTGGGAGCGAGGACTGAAGCTTTCTTT.

As regards this clone: Because the CDR3 is missing its conserved closing phenylalanine or tryptophan, this is likely a read error. It is unclear where the CDR3 begins or ends on the DNA, so no DNA is shown, and the CDR3 is as TCRdb lists it. This chain joins TRBV5-3 and TRBJ1-2; TRBD1, the table's D call, was not compared with the DNA. TRBV5-3 is labeled an ORF, and its function is uncertain. The CDR3 length equals 15 residues, ends included. This CDR3 is CARSRWWGQGPRRFL.

The chain carries TRBV9 and TRBJ2-7, with 11 bases identical to TRBD1. Germline lookup yields CDR1 SGDLS and CDR2 YYNGEE. The CDR3 has 15 amino acids. The ends lost 4 bases at V and 0 bases at J; junction bases unmatched: 3. The CDR3 reads CASSRGTGGSYEQYF. CDR3 bases: TGTGCCAGCAGCAGGGGGACAGGGGGCTCCTACGAGCAGTACTTC. The whole variable domain, filled in from reference TRBV9 and TRBJ2-7, reads DSGVTQTPKHLITATGQRVTLRCSPRSGDLSVYWYQQSLDQGLQFLIQYYNGEERAKGNILERFSAQQFPDLHSELNLSSLELGDSALYFCASSRGTGGSYEQYFGPGTRLTVT.

The V call is TRBV6-5, the J call TRBJ1-3, with D uncertain. Trimming shortened V by 3 bases and J by 6 bases, and 12 bases separated the two germline ends. Germline V gene sequence: CDR1 MNHEY, CDR2 SVGAGI. This CDR3 contains 14 residues. The CDR3 here is CASSYSQQLNTIYF. In DNA form, the CDR3 reads TGTGCCAGCAGTTATTCACAGCAACTAAACACCATATATTTT.

The chain is built from TRBV7-8 and TRBJ2-1; TRBD1 might be the D (6 bases). With 4 bases removed from V and 6 bases from J, the gap between germline ends came to 13 bases. CDR3 length: 14 residues. Germline V gene lookup returns CDR1 SGHVS and CDR2 FQNEAQ. CDR3 nucleotides: TGTGCCAGCAGCTCCGACCAAGGGGGCAATGAGCAGTTCTTC. Protein: CASSSDQGGNEQFF.